The sequence of this T cell receptor (beta chain) was determined in a study of blood T cell repertoires in COVID-19. This table comes from immunoSEQ multiplex PCR, and its TCRdb copy is limited to in-frame clones, with some not included. The top ten clones hold 1.5% to 2% of a sample with about 480,000 clones, 85% to 90% of them seen once. Sequencing was carried out using PBMCs or T cells enriched from blood (not recorded which). The sequence was collected from a woman aged 35 to 49 who had recovered from COVID-19.

CDR3 in amino acids: CASSLGQGNGYTF. The CDR3 DNA sequence: TGTGCCAGCAGCCTGGGACAGGGCAATGGCTACACCTTC. The chain uses TRBV7-2 and TRBJ1-2; 9 positions match TRBD1. The CDR3 has 13 amino acids. CDR1 and CDR2 from the germline V gene are SGHTA and FQGNSA. With 5 bases clipped from V and 6 bases from J, the junction kept 4 bases outside the gene matches.